The sequence of this T cell receptor (beta chain) was determined in a study of graft-versus-host responses after intestinal transplantation. Study details: In this cohort, recipients had multivisceral, liver-intestinal, or isolated intestinal transplants. Recipients across the board were started on anti-thymocyte globulin induction, then kept on tacrolimus and steroids for two to four years.

Sequencing was performed with immunoSEQ multiplex PCR; in TCRdb, only in-frame clones are kept and a portion is missing. The table lists some 140,000 clones, about 92% of them singletons. This CDR3 has 14 residues. Per germline, CDR1 ENHRY and CDR2 SYGVKD. V was clipped by 1 base and J by 4 bases, with 9 bases between them. Study-level points and caveats: Clonal ratios of graft-versus-host to host-versus-graft in allografts were high for patients exhibiting graft-donor T cell macrochimerism.

Regarding this clone: As yet, its antigen is unknown.

The source material was unstimulated CD4+ T cells sorted from spleen or lymph node cells, sampled before intestinal transplant. The source of this sequence is a human donor who received an intestinal transplant. V usage is TRBV10-3 and J usage is TRBJ2-3; no clear D. The CDR3 protein is CAISEFGPSDTQYF. In nucleotides, the CDR3 is TGTGCCATCAGTGAGTTTGGACCGTCAGATACGCAGTATTTT.